This T cell receptor (beta chain) was observed in a study of regulatory T cells in long-lasting Graves disease. Arm-PCR of CDR3 regions and iRepertoire HTBI primers were used to build TCR beta libraries. TCRdb ran MiXCR on the multiplex PCR reads and lists one entry per CDR3 protein. This sample has about 420,000 distinct CDR3 sequences, with roughly 15% found just once. This clonotype has ten or more counts. Indicated time point: newly diagnosed GD, antithyroid drugs for less than 3 months. Isolated PBMC RNA provided the starting material for the TCR library. This CDR3 has 14 amino acids. Trimming at V came to 3 bases and at J to 3 bases, leaving 5 bases not matched to a gene. Germline values: CDR1 SEHNR, CDR2 FQNEAQ (reference sequence). In addition, the sample was reused for a study of T cells in Graves' hyperthyroidism and ophthalmopathy. As that study records: During a first-round RT-PCR of the TCR CDR3, the HTBI primer set was used. In the blood, most expanded thyroid clonotypes above 0.001 appeared as well.

This chain uses TRBV7-9 with TRBJ2-7, with 7 bases matching TRBD2. Specimen: peripheral blood mononuclear cells (PBMCs), collected at new diagnosis, from a patient treated with antithyroid drugs. The TCR comes from a woman younger than 30 with Graves disease. CDR3 protein: CASSFSGQFYEQYF. CDR3 DNA sequence: TGTGCCAGCAGCTTTAGCGGGCAATTCTACGAGCAGTACTTC. The variable domain in full, completed from reference TRBV7-9 and TRBJ2-7, reads DTGVSQNPRHKITKRGQNVTFRCDPISEHNRLYWYRQTLGQGPEFLTYFQNEAQLEKSRLLSDRFSAERPKGSFSTLEIQRTEQGDSAMYLCASSFSGQFYEQYFGPGTRLTVT.